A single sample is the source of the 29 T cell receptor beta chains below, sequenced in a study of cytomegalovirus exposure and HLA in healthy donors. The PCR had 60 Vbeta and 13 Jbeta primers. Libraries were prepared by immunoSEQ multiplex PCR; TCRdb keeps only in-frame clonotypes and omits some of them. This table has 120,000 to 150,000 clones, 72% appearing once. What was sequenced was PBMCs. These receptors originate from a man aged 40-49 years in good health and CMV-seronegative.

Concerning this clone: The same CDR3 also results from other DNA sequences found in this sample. The CDR3 nucleotides are TGTGCCAGCAGCCCCGGGTACGAGCAGTACTTC. It yields the protein CASSPGYEQYF. The chain combines TRBV7-9 with TRBJ2-7; D remains unclear. CDR3 length: 11 amino acids. In germline, CDR1 is SEHNR, CDR2 FQNEAQ (reference sequence). Trimming cost V 5 bases and J 4 bases, with 6 bases left between them.

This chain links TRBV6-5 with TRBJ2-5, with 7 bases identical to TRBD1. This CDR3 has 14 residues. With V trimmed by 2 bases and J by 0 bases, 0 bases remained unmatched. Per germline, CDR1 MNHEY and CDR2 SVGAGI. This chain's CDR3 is CASSYQGDQETQYF. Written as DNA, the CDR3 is TGTGCCAGCAGTTACCAGGGGGACCAAGAGACCCAGTACTTC.

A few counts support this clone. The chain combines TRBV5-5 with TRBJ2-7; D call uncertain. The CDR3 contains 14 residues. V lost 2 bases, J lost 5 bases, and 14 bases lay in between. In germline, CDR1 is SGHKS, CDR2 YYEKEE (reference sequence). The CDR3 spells CASSFLPSHDEQYF. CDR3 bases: TGTGCCAGCAGCTTCTTACCGAGTCATGACGAGCAGTACTTC.

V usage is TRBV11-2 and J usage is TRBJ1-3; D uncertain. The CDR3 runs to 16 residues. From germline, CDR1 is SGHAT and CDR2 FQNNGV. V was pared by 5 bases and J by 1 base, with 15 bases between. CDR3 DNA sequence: TGTGCCAGCAGCCCCCCGTACAAGTATTCTGGAAACACCATATATTTT. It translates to CASSPPYKYSGNTIYF.

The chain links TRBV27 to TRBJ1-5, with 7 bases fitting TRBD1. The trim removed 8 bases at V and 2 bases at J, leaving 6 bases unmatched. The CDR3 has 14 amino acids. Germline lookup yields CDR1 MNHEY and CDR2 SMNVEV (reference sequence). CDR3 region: CASQGGRGNQPQHF. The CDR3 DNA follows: TGTGCCAGCCAAGGGGGCAGGGGCAATCAGCCCCAGCATTTT.

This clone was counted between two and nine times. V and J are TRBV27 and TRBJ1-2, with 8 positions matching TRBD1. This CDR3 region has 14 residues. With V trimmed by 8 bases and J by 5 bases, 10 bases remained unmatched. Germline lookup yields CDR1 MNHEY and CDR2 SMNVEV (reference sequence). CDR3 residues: CASSTRDRQYGYTF. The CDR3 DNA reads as TGTGCCAGCTCTACCCGGGACAGGCAATATGGCTACACCTTC.

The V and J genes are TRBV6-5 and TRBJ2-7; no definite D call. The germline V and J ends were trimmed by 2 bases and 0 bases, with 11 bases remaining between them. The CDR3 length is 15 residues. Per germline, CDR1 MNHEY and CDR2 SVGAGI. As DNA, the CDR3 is TGTGCCAGCAGTTACAGGAGAACGATCTCCTACGAGCAGTACTTC. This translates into CASSYRRTISYEQYF.

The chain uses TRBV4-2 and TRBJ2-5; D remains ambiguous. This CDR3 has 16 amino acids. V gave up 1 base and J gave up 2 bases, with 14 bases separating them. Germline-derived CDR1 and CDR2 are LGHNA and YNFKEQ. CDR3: CASSQVVTRLQETQYF. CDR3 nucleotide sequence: TGTGCCAGCAGCCAAGTAGTGACTCGACTGCAAGAGACCCAGTACTTC.

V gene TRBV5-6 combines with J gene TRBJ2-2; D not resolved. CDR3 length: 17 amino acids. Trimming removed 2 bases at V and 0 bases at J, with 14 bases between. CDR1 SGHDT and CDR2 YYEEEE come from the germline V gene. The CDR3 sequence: CASSFLSYATNTGELFF. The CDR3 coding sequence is TGTGCCAGCAGCTTCCTTTCTTACGCTACGAACACCGGGGAGCTGTTTTTT. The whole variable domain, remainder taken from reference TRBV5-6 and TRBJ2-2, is DAGVTQSPTHLIKTRGQQVTLRCSPKSGHDTVSWYQQALGQGPQFIFQYYEEEERQRGNFPDRFSGHQFPNYSSELNVNALLLGDSALYLCASSFLSYATNTGELFFGEGSRLTVL.

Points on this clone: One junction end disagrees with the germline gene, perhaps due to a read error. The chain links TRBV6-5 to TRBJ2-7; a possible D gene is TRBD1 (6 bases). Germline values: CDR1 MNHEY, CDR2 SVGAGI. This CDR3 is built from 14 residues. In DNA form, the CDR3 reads TGTGTCAGCAGTTACTCTGAGGACAGCTACGAGCAGTACTTC. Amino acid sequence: CVSSYSEDSYEQYF.

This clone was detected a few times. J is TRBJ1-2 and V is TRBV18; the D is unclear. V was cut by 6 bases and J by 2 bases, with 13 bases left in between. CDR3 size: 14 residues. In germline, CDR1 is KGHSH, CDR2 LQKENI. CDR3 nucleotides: TGTGCCAGCTCTCAAGGAGGCGGGAACTATGGCTACACCTTC. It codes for CASSQGGGNYGYTF.

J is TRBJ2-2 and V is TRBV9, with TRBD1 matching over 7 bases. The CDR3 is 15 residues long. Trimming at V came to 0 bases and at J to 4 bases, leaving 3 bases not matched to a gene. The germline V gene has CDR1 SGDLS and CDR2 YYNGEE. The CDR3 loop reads CASSVAGTVTGELFF. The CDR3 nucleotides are TGTGCCAGCAGCGTAGCTGGGACAGTCACCGGGGAGCTGTTTTTT. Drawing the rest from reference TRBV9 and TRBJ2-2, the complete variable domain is DSGVTQTPKHLITATGQRVTLRCSPRSGDLSVYWYQQSLDQGLQFLIQYYNGEERAKGNILERFSAQQFPDLHSELNLSSLELGDSALYFCASSVAGTVTGELFFGEGSRLTVL.

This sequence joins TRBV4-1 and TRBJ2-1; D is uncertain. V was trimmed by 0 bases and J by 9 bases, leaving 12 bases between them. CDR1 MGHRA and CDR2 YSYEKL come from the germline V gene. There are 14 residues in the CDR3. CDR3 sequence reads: CASSQEARPGEQFF. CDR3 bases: TGCGCCAGCAGCCAAGAAGCCAGGCCCGGTGAGCAGTTCTTC.

The CDR3 spells CASSQARDSHYYGYTF. In nucleotides, the CDR3 is TGCGCCAGCAGCCAAGCTCGGGACAGCCATTACTATGGCTACACCTTC. The V gene is TRBV4-1, the J gene TRBJ1-2; 7 nucleotides align to TRBD1. The V gene's germline CDR1 is MGHRA and CDR2 YSYEKL. The CDR3 is 16 residues long. V was pared by 1 base and J by 3 bases, with 8 bases of the junction left unmatched.

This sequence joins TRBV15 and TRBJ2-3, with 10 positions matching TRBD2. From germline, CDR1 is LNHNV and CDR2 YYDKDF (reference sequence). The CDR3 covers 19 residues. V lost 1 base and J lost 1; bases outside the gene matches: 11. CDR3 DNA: TGTGCCACCAGCAGAGGCCACGGCGTCCTAGCGGGGGGCACAGATACGCAGTATTTT. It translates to CATSRGHGVLAGGTDTQYF.

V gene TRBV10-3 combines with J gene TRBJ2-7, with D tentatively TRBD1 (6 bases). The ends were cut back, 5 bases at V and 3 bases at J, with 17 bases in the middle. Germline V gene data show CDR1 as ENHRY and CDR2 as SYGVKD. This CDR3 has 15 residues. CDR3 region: CAISFAQGPNYEQYF. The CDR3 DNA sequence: TGTGCCATCAGTTTTGCGCAGGGGCCAAACTACGAGCAGTACTTC.

Written as DNA, the CDR3 is TGTGCCAGTAGTGTTACTAGCGGGAGCTACGAGCAGTACTTC. Translated, it gives CASSVTSGSYEQYF. V usage is TRBV19 and J usage is TRBJ2-7; 11 bases align to TRBD2. V dropped 5 bases and J dropped 3; count of bases not matched to a gene: 3. The CDR3 consists of 14 residues. Per germline, CDR1 LNHDA and CDR2 SQIVND (reference sequence).

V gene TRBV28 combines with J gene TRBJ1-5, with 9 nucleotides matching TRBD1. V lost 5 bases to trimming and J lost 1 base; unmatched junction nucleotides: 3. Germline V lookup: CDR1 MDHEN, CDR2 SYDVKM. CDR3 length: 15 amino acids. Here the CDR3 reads CASSIGTGSNQPQHF. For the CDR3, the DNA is TGTGCCAGCAGTATCGGGACAGGGAGCAATCAGCCCCAGCATTTT.

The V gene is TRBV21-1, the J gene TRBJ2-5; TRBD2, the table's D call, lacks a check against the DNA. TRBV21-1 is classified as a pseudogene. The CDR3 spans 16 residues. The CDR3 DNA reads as TGTGCCAGCAGCAAGGAGCGGGGCTACTCACAAGAGACCCAGTACTTC. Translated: CASSKERGYSQETQYF.

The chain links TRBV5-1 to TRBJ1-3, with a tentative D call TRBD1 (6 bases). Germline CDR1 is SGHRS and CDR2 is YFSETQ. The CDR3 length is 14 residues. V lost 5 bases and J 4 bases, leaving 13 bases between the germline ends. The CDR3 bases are TGCGCCAGCAGGCAAACAGGGACAGGAAACACCATATATTTT. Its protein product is CASRQTGTGNTIYF.

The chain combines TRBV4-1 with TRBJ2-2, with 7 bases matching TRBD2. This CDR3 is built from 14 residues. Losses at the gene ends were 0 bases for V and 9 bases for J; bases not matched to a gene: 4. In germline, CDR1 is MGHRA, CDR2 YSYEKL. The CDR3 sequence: CASSQERETRELFF. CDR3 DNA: TGCGCCAGCAGCCAAGAGCGGGAGACGCGGGAGCTGTTTTTT.

In nucleotides, the CDR3 is TGTGCCAGCAGCTGGAGGGACGGAGGGTATAAGCAGTACTTC. Protein product: CASSWRDGGYKQYF. The chain is built from TRBV13 and TRBJ2-7; tentatively, D is TRBD2 (6 bases). Trimming left V 4 bases short and J 8 bases short, with 18 bases between. The CDR3 spans 14 residues. Germline CDR1 is PRHDT and CDR2 is FYEKMQ (reference sequence).

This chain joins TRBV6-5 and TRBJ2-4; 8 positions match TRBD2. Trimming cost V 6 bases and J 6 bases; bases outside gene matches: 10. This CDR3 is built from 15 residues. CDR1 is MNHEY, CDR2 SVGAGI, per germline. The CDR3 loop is CASRLTGGQLNIQYF. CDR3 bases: TGTGCCAGCAGACTTACGGGGGGGCAATTAAACATTCAGTACTTC.

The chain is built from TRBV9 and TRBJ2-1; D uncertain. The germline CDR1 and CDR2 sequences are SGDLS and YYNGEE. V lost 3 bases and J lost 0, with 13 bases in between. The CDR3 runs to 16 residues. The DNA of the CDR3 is TGTGCCAGCAGCGCTCCGGGTGGCTACTCCTACAATGAGCAGTTCTTC. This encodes CASSAPGGYSYNEQFF.

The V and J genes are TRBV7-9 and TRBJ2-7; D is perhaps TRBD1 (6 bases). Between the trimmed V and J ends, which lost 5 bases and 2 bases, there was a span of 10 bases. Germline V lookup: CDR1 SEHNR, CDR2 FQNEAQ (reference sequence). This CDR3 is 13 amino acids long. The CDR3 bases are TGTGCCAGCAGCCCCCGACAGGCCTACGAGCAGTACTTC. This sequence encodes CASSPRQAYEQYF.

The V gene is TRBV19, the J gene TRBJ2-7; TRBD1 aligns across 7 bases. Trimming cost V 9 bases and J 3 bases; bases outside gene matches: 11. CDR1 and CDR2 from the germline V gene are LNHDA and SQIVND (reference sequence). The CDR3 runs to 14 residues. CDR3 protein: CARDTGVWGYEQYF. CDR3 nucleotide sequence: TGTGCCAGGGACACAGGGGTCTGGGGCTACGAGCAGTACTTC.

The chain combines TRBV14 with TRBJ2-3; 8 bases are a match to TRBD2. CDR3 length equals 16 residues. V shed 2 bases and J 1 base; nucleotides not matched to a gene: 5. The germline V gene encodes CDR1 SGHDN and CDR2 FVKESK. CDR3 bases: TGTGCCAGCAGCCAAAGGGCGGGAGGAGGCACAGATACGCAGTATTTT. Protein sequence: CASSQRAGGGTDTQYF.

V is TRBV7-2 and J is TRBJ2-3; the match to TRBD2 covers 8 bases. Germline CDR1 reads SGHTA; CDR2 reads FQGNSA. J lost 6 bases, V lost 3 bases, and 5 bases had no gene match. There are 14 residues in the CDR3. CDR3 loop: CASSFQRERDTQYF. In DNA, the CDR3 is TGTGCCAGCAGCTTCCAGCGGGAGAGGGATACGCAGTATTTT.

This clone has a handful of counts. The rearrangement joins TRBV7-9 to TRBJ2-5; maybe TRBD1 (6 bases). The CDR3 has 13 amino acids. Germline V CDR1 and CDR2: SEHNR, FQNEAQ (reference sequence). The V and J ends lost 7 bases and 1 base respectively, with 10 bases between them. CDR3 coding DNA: TGTGCCAGCACTAGAGGGGGCCAAGAGACCCAGTACTTC. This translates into CASTRGGQETQYF.